The 20 T cell receptor beta chains listed next were all sequenced from one sample in a study of shared clonotypes between healthy human individuals. In the naive CD8 group, cells lacked CD45RO and were positively selected for CCR7, so terminally differentiated effector memory CD45RA+ cells were left out. Clones were read by immunoSEQ multiplex PCR, and TCRdb kept only the in-frame ones, dropping some. The sample lists around 1.9 million clones, about 93% seen once, with around 1.7% in the top ten. Sequenced input: naive CD8+ T cells from PBMCs. The receptors here all came from a man between 18 and 35 years old in good health. Some clones in this sample may be carry-over from other donors' samples.

This clone was seen a few times. The chain joins TRBV6-5 to TRBJ1-1; D gene uncertain. The CDR3 runs 11 residues. The germline V and J ends were trimmed by 8 bases and 4 bases, with 8 bases remaining between them. Germline-derived CDR1 and CDR2 are MNHEY and SVGAGI. The CDR3 spells CASVLGTEAFF. CDR3 nucleotides: TGTGCCAGCGTATTGGGCACTGAAGCTTTCTTT.

The rearrangement joins TRBV27 to TRBJ2-7, with a possible D match to TRBD1 (6 bases). This CDR3 is 14 amino acids long. V was shortened by 1 base and J by 1 base, with 8 bases between the two germline ends. CDR1 and CDR2 from the germline V gene are MNHEY and SMNVEV (reference sequence). CDR3 loop: CASSLWDNSYEQYF. The CDR3 nucleotides are TGTGCCAGCAGTTTATGGGACAATTCCTACGAGCAGTACTTC.

This clone has only one observation. V gene TRBV4-1 combines with J gene TRBJ2-1, with 9 bases identical to TRBD1. The CDR3 contains 14 residues. Germline trimming cut 3 bases from V and 4 bases from J; bases unmatched to any gene: 1. CDR1 is MGHRA and CDR2 is YSYEKL in the germline V gene. The CDR3 reads CASSHGTGYNEQFF. CDR3 nucleotides: TGCGCCAGCAGCCACGGGACAGGGTACAATGAGCAGTTCTTC.

This rearrangement joins TRBV5-1 to TRBJ2-7; D tentatively reads TRBD1 or TRBD2 (6 bases each). Germline assignment: CDR1 SGHRS and CDR2 YFSETQ. The CDR3 length is 13 residues. Trimming took 4 bases from V and 4 from J, leaving 12 bases between them. The CDR3: CASSAGGWYEQYF. In nucleotides, the CDR3 is TGCGCCAGCAGCGCCGGGGGCTGGTACGAGCAGTACTTC.

This chain connects TRBV4-2 to TRBJ2-7; tentative D call: TRBD2 (6 bases). The CDR3 totals 14 residues. Germline values: CDR1 LGHNA, CDR2 YNFKEQ. The V end lost 4 bases, the J end lost 0 bases, and 10 bases lay between the germline ends. CDR3 bases: TGTGCCAGCAGCCCCGCGGGGAACTCCTACGAGCAGTACTTC. Translating it yields CASSPAGNSYEQYF.

The J gene is TRBJ2-1, the V gene TRBV11-2, with 10 bases fitting TRBD2. The V gene end was trimmed by 4 bases and the J gene end by 2 bases; junction bases not matched to a gene: 5. Germline CDR1 is SGHAT and CDR2 is FQNNGV. The CDR3 covers 16 residues. CDR3 DNA sequence: TGTGCCAGCAGCTCTCAAGCGGGAGGGCCCTACAATGAGCAGTTCTTC. Amino acid sequence: CASSSQAGGPYNEQFF. The full variable domain, its missing parts supplied by reference TRBV11-2 and TRBJ2-1, is EAGVAQSPRYKIIEKRQSVAFWCNPISGHATLYWYQQILGQGPKLLIQFQNNGVVDDSQLPKDRFSAERLKGVDSTLKIQPAKLEDSAVYLCASSSQAGGPYNEQFFGPGTRLTVL.

Comments on this clone: A read error may account for a junction end that differs from germline. The CDR3 spells CASSYGLGTYEQYF. The CDR3 DNA is TGTGCCAGTAGTTATGGACTAGGTACTTACGAGCAGTACTTC. The chain employs TRBV6-5 and TRBJ2-7, with 7 bases fitting TRBD2. CDR1 is MNHEY, CDR2 SVGAGI, per germline. The CDR3 has 14 amino acids.

Concerning this clone itself: Other DNA variants within this sample encode the same CDR3. The J gene is TRBJ1-1, the V gene TRBV11-2; D uncertain. Germline lookup yields CDR1 SGHAT and CDR2 FQNNGV. Between the trimmed V and J ends, which lost 1 base and 6 bases, there was a span of 9 bases. This CDR3 contains 13 residues. The CDR3 is CASSLVGSPEAFF. The DNA for the CDR3 is TGTGCCAGCAGCTTAGTGGGGTCCCCTGAAGCTTTCTTT.

This rearrangement joins TRBV18 to TRBJ1-1; 9 bases map to TRBD1. Germline V gene data show CDR1 as KGHSH and CDR2 as LQKENI. This CDR3 spans 16 amino acids. With V trimmed by 3 bases and J by 4 bases, 9 bases remained unmatched. The CDR3 region is CASSPGPQGASTEAFF. In nucleotides, the CDR3 is TGTGCCAGCTCACCTGGCCCACAGGGGGCTAGCACTGAAGCTTTCTTT.

This rearrangement joins TRBV7-9 to TRBJ2-1; 12 nucleotides align to TRBD2. The CDR3 has 16 residues. The germline CDR1 and CDR2 sequences are SEHNR and FQNEAQ (reference sequence). J was trimmed by 6 bases and V by 5 bases; bases with no gene match: 8. The CDR3 loop is CASSPGLAGMGNEQFF. CDR3 coding DNA: TGTGCCAGCAGCCCAGGACTAGCGGGGATGGGCAATGAGCAGTTCTTC.

This clone was observed a few times. Within the sample, other DNA sequences also encode this same CDR3. J is TRBJ1-1 and V is TRBV19; D is undetermined. The CDR3 loop spans 14 amino acids. The germline V gene has CDR1 LNHDA and CDR2 SQIVND (reference sequence). Between the trimmed V and J ends, which lost 3 bases and 2 bases, there was a span of 10 bases. Here the CDR3 reads CASSIRDFNTEAFF. The CDR3 DNA is TGTGCCAGTAGTATCCGGGATTTTAACACTGAAGCTTTCTTT.

The chain employs TRBV28 and TRBJ2-3; TRBD2 is a possible D gene (6 bases). V lost 7 bases and J 3 bases, leaving 20 bases between the germline ends. Germline assignment: CDR1 MDHEN and CDR2 SYDVKM. There are 16 residues in the CDR3. The CDR3 DNA sequence: TGTGCCAGCACCTCCTATTGGGGGGTTAATACAGATACGCAGTATTTT. Its protein product is CASTSYWGVNTDTQYF.

The chain joins TRBV2 to TRBJ2-1; a weak D match, TRBD2 (6 bases). Germline-derived CDR1 and CDR2 are SNHLY and FYNNEI. Trimming took off 4 bases at V and 5 bases at J, with 21 bases between the two ends. CDR3 size: 17 residues. CDR3 coding DNA: TGTGCCAGCAGTGGTTCCGGGAGTAGGGGAATAAACAATGAGCAGTTCTTC. Its translation: CASSGSGSRGINNEQFF.

The V and J genes are TRBV19 and TRBJ2-3, with D tentatively TRBD1 or TRBD2 (5 bases each). V was trimmed by 4 bases and J by 2 bases, leaving 16 bases between them. The CDR3 sequence is 16 residues long. From germline, CDR1 is LNHDA and CDR2 SQIVND (reference sequence). Written as DNA, the CDR3 is TGTGCCAGTAGTACAGACTACGGGACCATCACAGATACGCAGTATTTT. Protein sequence: CASSTDYGTITDTQYF.

The CDR3 nucleotides are TGTGCCAGCAGTGGTGGAACGTTTTCCCCAGATACGCAGTATTTT. Protein: CASSGGTFSPDTQYF. The chain employs TRBV6-1 and TRBJ2-3; D gene ambiguous. The V end lost 4 bases, the J end lost 4 bases, and 15 bases lay between the germline ends. In germline, CDR1 is MNHNS, CDR2 SASEGT. This CDR3 has 15 amino acids.

This rearrangement joins TRBV10-3 to TRBJ2-2; weak D call: TRBD2 (6 bases). The V gene's germline CDR1 is ENHRY and CDR2 SYGVKD. Trimming shortened V by 0 bases and J by 5 bases, and 13 bases separated the two germline ends. The CDR3 has 16 residues. CDR3 region: CAISESPGGATGELFF. For the CDR3, the DNA is TGTGCCATCAGTGAGTCCCCCGGGGGTGCGACCGGGGAGCTGTTTTTT.

The chain combines TRBV27 with TRBJ2-1; TRBD1 might be the D (5 bases). V lost 3 bases, J lost 3 bases, and 15 bases lay in between. Germline CDR1 is MNHEY and CDR2 is SMNVEV (reference sequence). This CDR3 comprises 16 residues. CDR3 residues: CASSFVGPLVYNEQFF. DNA for the CDR3: TGTGCCAGCAGTTTCGTGGGGCCTCTGGTCTACAATGAGCAGTTCTTC.

Note on this clone: Other DNA sequences in this specimen translate into the identical CDR3. The J gene is TRBJ1-4, the V gene TRBV27, with D unresolved. The ends were cut back, 6 bases at V and 7 bases at J, with 6 bases in the middle. The length of the CDR3 is 11 residues. CDR1 MNHEY and CDR2 SMNVEV come from the germline V gene (reference sequence). CDR3 loop: CASSSGEKLFF. CDR3 coding DNA: TGTGCCAGCAGCTCCGGTGAAAAACTGTTTTTT.

V is TRBV9 and J is TRBJ2-3, with 9 nucleotides matching TRBD1. The CDR3 has 16 residues. V gave up 3 bases and J gave up 4 bases; unmatched junction bases: 9. Looked up from germline, CDR1 is SGDLS and CDR2 is YYNGEE. The CDR3 bases are TGTGCCAGCAGCGAGACAGGGGGGAGGATAGCAGATACGCAGTATTTT. Protein: CASSETGGRIADTQYF.

This rearrangement joins TRBV27 to TRBJ2-3; D possibly matches TRBD1 or TRBD2 (5 bases each). Between the trimmed V and J ends, which lost 2 bases and 5 bases, there was a span of 11 bases. This CDR3 contains 14 residues. Germline CDR1 reads MNHEY; CDR2 reads SMNVEV (reference sequence). The CDR3 DNA reads as TGTGCCAGCAGTTTAGGGGGAGCAGGAGATACGCAGTATTTT. Protein: CASSLGGAGDTQYF.